The entry below gives a single T cell receptor beta chain sequence along with its context. It lacks a known antigen. Per-base quality was not reported, and no clone a single base away is much larger than it. The method was the immunoSEQ multiplex PCR assay. TCRdb retrieved this table from immuneACCESS and kept in-frame rearrangements only. Not all clones are present; in checked studies, unresolved V genes account for under half, and no reason is known for the remainder. The sample includes some 210,000 clones, with approximately 91% observed a single time. 1.5% to 2% of the sample belongs to the ten largest clones. This sample is part of a study of control samples from healthy donors and cancer patients (TCRdb year 2020). The CDR3 runs 14 amino acids, cysteine and phenylalanine included. The DNA shown is the 42-base CDR3, in frame from base 1. The V end gives up 2 bases and the J end 5 bases, leaving 4 bases in the junction not matched to a gene. Looking up the germline V gene yields CDR1 SGHRS and CDR2 YFSETQ.

The chain employs TRBV5-1 and TRBJ2-3, with 8 bases matching TRBD2. Sequencing was performed on blood. The clonotype was recovered from a man under 40 in good health. The nucleotides read TGCGCCAGCAGCTTACGGGGGGGCGTAGATACGCAGTATTTT. It translates to CASSLRGGVDTQYF.